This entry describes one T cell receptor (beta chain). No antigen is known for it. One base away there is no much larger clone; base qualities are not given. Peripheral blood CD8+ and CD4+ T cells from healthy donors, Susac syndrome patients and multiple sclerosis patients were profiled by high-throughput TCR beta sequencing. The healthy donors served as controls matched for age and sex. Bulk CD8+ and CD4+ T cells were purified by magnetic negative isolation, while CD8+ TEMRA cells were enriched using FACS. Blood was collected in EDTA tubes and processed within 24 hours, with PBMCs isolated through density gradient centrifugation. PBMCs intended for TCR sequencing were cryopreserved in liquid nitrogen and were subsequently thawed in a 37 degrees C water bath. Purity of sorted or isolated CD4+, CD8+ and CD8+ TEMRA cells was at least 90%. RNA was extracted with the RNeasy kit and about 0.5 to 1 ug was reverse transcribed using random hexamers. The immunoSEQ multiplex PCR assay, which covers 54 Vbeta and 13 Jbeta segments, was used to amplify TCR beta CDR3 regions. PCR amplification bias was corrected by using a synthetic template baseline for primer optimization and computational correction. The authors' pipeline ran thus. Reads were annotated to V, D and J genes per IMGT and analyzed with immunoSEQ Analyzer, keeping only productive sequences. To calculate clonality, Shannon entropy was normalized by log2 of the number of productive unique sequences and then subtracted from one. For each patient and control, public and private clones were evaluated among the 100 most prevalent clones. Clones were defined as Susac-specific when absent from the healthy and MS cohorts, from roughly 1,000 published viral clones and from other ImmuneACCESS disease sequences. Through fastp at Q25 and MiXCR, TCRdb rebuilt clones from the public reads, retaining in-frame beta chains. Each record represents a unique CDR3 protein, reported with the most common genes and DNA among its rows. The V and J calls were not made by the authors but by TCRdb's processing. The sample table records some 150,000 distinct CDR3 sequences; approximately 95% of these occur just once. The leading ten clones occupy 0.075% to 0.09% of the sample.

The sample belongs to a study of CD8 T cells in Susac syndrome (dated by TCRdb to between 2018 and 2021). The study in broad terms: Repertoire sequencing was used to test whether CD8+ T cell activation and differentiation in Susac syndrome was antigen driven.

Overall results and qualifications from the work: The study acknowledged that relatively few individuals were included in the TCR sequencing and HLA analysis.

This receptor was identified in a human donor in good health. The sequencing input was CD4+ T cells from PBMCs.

The sequenced DNA is TGTGCCAGCAGTTCGGGACAGGTTGGGTCCTACGAGCAGTACTTC. This yields the protein CASSSGQVGSYEQYF. Rearrangement joined TRBV27 to TRBJ2-7, with TRBD1 identical over 8 junction bases. Including the terminal cysteine and phenylalanine, the CDR3 comprises 15 residues. Just the 45-base CDR3 DNA is kept, in frame starting at base 1. The CDR1 and CDR2 encoded by the germline V gene (reference sequence) are MNHEY and SMNVEV. Trimming removed 4 bases from V and 1 base from J; the gene matches leave 6 bases unexplained.